A selection of T cell receptor beta chains follows, all from one sample in a study of identical twins. TCRdb called the 5' RACE reads again in MiXCR, with one record for every CDR3 protein. The sample lists just under 550,000 distinct CDR3 sequences; 13% to 15% were seen once. This same sample was also taken into another study, of yellow fever vaccine responses in identical twins.

The sample comprised CD4+ T cells sorted from blood. Receptor source: a woman aged 18-35 years in good health. CDR3s include the opening cysteine and the closing phenylalanine or tryptophan. The D gene is left open where the match is weak. Clone size is shown for a subset of rows, as once, few, many or a class of expanded clone.

j_gene | abundance | d_gene | v_gene | CDR3aa | CDR3nt
TRBJ1-1 | - | TRBD1 | TRBV12-3/TRBV12-4 | CASSPGQPEAFF | TGTGCCAGCAGCCCGGGACAGCCTGAAGCTTTCTTT
TRBJ1-2 | few | - | TRBV28 | CASSPLGQSNYGYTF | TGTGCCAGCAGCCCGCTAGGACAGTCTAACTATGGCTACACCTTC
TRBJ2-2 | - | - | TRBV12-3/TRBV12-4 | CASTSPWGSDTGELFF | TGTGCCAGCACCTCCCCCTGGGGGTCCGACACCGGGGAGCTGTTTTTT
TRBJ2-7 | - | - | TRBV18 | CASSPPGGIIVHEQYF | TGTGCCAGCTCACCACCAGGCGGGATAATAGTACACGAGCAGTACTTC
TRBJ2-1 | few | TRBD1 | TRBV5-1 | CASSLGTGSKVVEQFF | TGCGCCAGCAGCTTAGGGACAGGGAGCAAGGTCGTTGAGCAGTTCTTC
TRBJ1-1 | few | TRBD1 | TRBV20-1 | CSARDQRGLGTEAFF | TGCAGTGCTAGAGATCAAAGGGGGCTGGGCACTGAAGCTTTCTTT
TRBJ2-7 | - | - | TRBV28 | CASSLRLGTVYEQYF | TGTGCCAGCAGTTTAAGGCTAGGGACCGTTTACGAGCAGTACTTC
TRBJ1-2 | - | - | TRBV28 | CASSSPRVTVYGYTF | TGTGCCAGCAGTTCGCCTAGAGTTACCGTCTATGGCTACACCTTC
TRBJ2-3 | few | - | TRBV6-5 | CASSYFAPGAGAADTQYF | TGTGCCAGCAGTTACTTCGCTCCGGGGGCGGGGGCAGCAGATACGCAGTATTTT
TRBJ2-1 | many | - | TRBV29-1 | CSAERGTGSYNEQFF | TGCAGCGCCGAGAGGGGTACGGGCTCCTACAATGAGCAGTTCTTC
TRBJ1-6 | many | - | TRBV5-1 | CASSLSGGGNSPLHF | TGCGCCAGCAGTCTCTCTGGGGGAGGCAATTCACCCCTCCACTTT
TRBJ2-1 | few | - | TRBV5-1 | CASTPWDNSYNEQFF | TGCGCCAGCACCCCCTGGGACAACTCCTACAATGAGCAGTTCTTC
TRBJ2-1 | - | TRBD2 | TRBV25-1 | CASSEYGTSGSYNEQFF | TGTGCCAGCAGTGAATATGGGACTAGCGGGTCCTACAATGAGCAGTTCTTC
TRBJ1-5 | - | - | TRBV12-3/TRBV12-4 | CASSGTTTRPQHF | TGTGCCAGCAGCGGGACAACCACGCGGCCCCAGCATTTT
TRBJ1-5 | - | - | TRBV11-2 | CASSLGEGRERAQHF | TGTGCCAGCAGCTTAGGTGAAGGCCGAGAAAGGGCCCAGCATTTT
TRBJ2-4 | few | - | TRBV3-1 | CASSSHKNIQYF | TGTGCCAGCAGCTCTCATAAAAACATTCAGTACTTC
TRBJ2-7 | - | - | TRBV7-9 | CASSLQLAGTEQYF | TGTGCCAGCAGCCTTCAACTGGCGGGGACCGAGCAGTACTTC
TRBJ2-2 | - | TRBD1 | TRBV12-3/TRBV12-4 | CASRPQGARDTGELFF | TGTGCCAGCAGACCACAGGGGGCAAGGGACACCGGGGAGCTGTTTTTT
TRBJ1-5 | many | - | TRBV7-8 | CASSSQPRRNQPQHF | TGTGCCAGCAGCTCCCAGCCCCGGCGCAATCAGCCCCAGCATTTT
TRBJ2-5 | few | TRBD1 | TRBV5-1 | CASSLAVTGGRETQYF | TGCGCCAGCAGCTTGGCCGTCACAGGGGGCAGAGAGACCCAGTACTTC
TRBJ2-7 | few | - | TRBV6-1 | CASSQRHSGYEQYF | TGTGCCAGCAGTCAGAGACACAGCGGGTACGAGCAGTACTTC
TRBJ1-6 | - | - | TRBV28 | CASSWGVPFLGQNSPLHF | TGTGCCAGCAGTTGGGGGGTACCTTTTTTGGGGCAGAATTCACCCCTCCACTTT
TRBJ1-5 | many | - | TRBV12-3/TRBV12-4 | CASSFSPGTQPQHF | TGTGCCAGCAGTTTCTCGCCAGGGACTCAGCCCCAGCATTTT
TRBJ1-5 | many | - | TRBV12-3/TRBV12-4 | CASSFGGFQPQHF | TGTGCCAGCAGTTTTGGGGGGTTTCAGCCCCAGCATTTT
TRBJ2-1 | - | TRBD2 | TRBV20-1 | CSASGLAGGSSSYNEQFF | TGCAGTGCTAGCGGACTAGCGGGGGGGTCCTCGTCCTACAATGAGCAGTTCTTC
TRBJ2-5 | many | - | TRBV5-1 | CASSLVGSGNQETQYF | TGCGCCAGCAGCTTGGTTGGTAGCGGCAACCAAGAGACCCAGTACTTC
TRBJ2-3 | few | TRBD1 | TRBV10-1 | CASSESGTGVRTDTQYF | TGCGCCAGCAGTGAGTCCGGGACAGGGGTTCGCACAGATACGCAGTATTTT
TRBJ2-1 | - | TRBD2 | TRBV6-5 | CASSYLREGYNEQFF | TGTGCCAGCAGTTACTTGCGGGAGGGTTACAATGAGCAGTTCTTC
TRBJ2-5 | few | TRBD2 | TRBV4-1 | CASRHIGGSGGSKETQYF | TGCGCCAGCAGGCACATCGGGGGGAGCGGGGGGTCAAAAGAGACCCAGTACTTC
TRBJ2-5 | - | - | TRBV28 | CASSLIWETQYF | TGTGCCAGCAGTTTAATTTGGGAGACCCAGTACTTC
TRBJ2-1 | - | - | TRBV7-8 | CASSLVRRPAYNEQFF | TGTGCCAGCAGCTTGGTCAGGAGGCCCGCCTACAATGAGCAGTTCTTC
TRBJ1-3 | many | - | TRBV29-1 | CSVETDSGNTIYF | TGCAGCGTTGAGACTGACTCTGGAAACACCATATATTTT
TRBJ1-3 | - | - | TRBV27 | CASRGARNTIYF | TGTGCCAGCAGAGGGGCCAGAAACACCATATATTTT
TRBJ2-6 | few | - | TRBV5-1 | CASSFGGPGTVLSGANVLTF | TGCGCCAGCAGCTTTGGGGGGCCAGGGACTGTCCTCTCTGGAGCCAACGTCCTGACTTTC
TRBJ1-2 | few | - | TRBV2 | CASSATQVNYGYTF | TGTGCCAGCAGTGCCACTCAAGTAAACTATGGCTACACCTTC
TRBJ2-1 | - | - | TRBV7-3 | CASSLTRSKEQFF | TGTGCCAGCAGCTTGACTAGGTCGAAAGAGCAGTTCTTC
TRBJ2-5 | many | - | TRBV7-9 | CASSLGPRRRQETQYF | TGTGCCAGCAGCTTAGGGCCTCGGCGGCGACAAGAGACCCAGTACTTC
TRBJ2-5 | - | - | TRBV5-1 | CASSSAGTTRGETQYF | TGCGCCAGCAGCTCGGCCGGGACCACACGCGGGGAGACCCAGTACTTC
TRBJ2-1 | few | TRBD2 | TRBV2 | CASSEEGGRAFVAEQFF | TGTGCCAGCAGTGAAGAGGGCGGGAGGGCCTTTGTCGCTGAGCAGTTCTTC
TRBJ2-7 | few | TRBD2 | TRBV12-3/TRBV12-4 | CASSLEGTSGKYEQYF | TGTGCCAGCAGTTTAGAGGGGACTAGCGGGAAGTACGAGCAGTACTTC
TRBJ2-1 | few | - | TRBV20-1 | CSARGELRGRNEQFF | TGCAGTGCTAGAGGGGAACTGAGGGGAAGGAATGAGCAGTTCTTC
TRBJ2-1 | few | - | TRBV7-9 | CASSRRVSYNEQFF | TGTGCCAGCAGCCGTCGGGTCTCCTACAATGAGCAGTTCTTC
TRBJ2-3 | few | - | TRBV14 | CASSIGTQYF | TGTGCCAGTAGTATCGGTACGCAGTATTTT
TRBJ2-2 | - | TRBD1 | TRBV20-1 | CSARDSQTGELFF | TGCAGTGCTCGGGACAGTCAGACCGGGGAGCTGTTTTTT
TRBJ2-7 | few | - | TRBV20-1 | CSARKASSSYEQYF | TGCAGTGCTAGAAAGGCTAGCAGCTCCTACGAGCAGTACTTC
TRBJ2-7 | - | TRBD2 | TRBV9 | CASSERAGLGGGEQYF | TGTGCCAGCAGCGAACGAGCGGGACTCGGGGGTGGCGAGCAGTACTTC
TRBJ2-1 | - | - | TRBV5-1 | CASSPGSGFDEQFF | TGCGCCAGCAGTCCAGGGTCCGGTTTCGATGAGCAGTTCTTC
TRBJ2-7 | - | TRBD1 | TRBV5-1 | CASKRTGTTYEQYF | TGCGCCAGCAAGAGGACAGGGACAACCTACGAGCAGTACTTC
TRBJ2-1 | - | TRBD1 | TRBV7-8 | CASSIRDSNNEQFF | TGTGCCAGCAGCATACGGGACAGCAACAATGAGCAGTTCTTC
TRBJ1-5 | few | - | TRBV15 | CATSRGGNQPQHF | TGTGCCACCAGCAGAGGGGGAAATCAGCCCCAGCATTTT
TRBJ2-2 | few | - | TRBV20-1 | CSATIAGHMNTGELFF | TGCAGTGCCACTATCGCGGGACATATGAACACCGGGGAGCTGTTTTTT
TRBJ2-1 | many | TRBD2 | TRBV5-1 | CASRSSGESYNEQFF | TGCGCCAGCAGATCCAGCGGGGAATCCTACAATGAGCAGTTCTTC
TRBJ2-7 | - | - | TRBV18 | CASSTFGTKGYEQYF | TGTGCCAGCTCGACGTTCGGAACTAAAGGCTACGAGCAGTACTTC
TRBJ2-3 | many | TRBD1 | TRBV4-1 | CASSQPSDRGLWGTQYF | TGCGCCAGCAGCCAACCGTCAGACAGGGGGCTTTGGGGTACGCAGTATTTT
TRBJ1-1 | few | - | TRBV29-1 | CSVTTGGNTEAFF | TGCAGCGTAACAACGGGCGGGAACACTGAAGCTTTCTTT
TRBJ1-1 | few | TRBD1 | TRBV11-2 | CASSLVTGEVWYKDTEAFF | TGTGCCAGCAGCTTAGTGACAGGGGAGGTCTGGTATAAGGACACTGAAGCTTTCTTT
TRBJ2-5 | few | TRBD1 | TRBV12-3/TRBV12-4 | CASRRTGLETQYF | TGTGCCAGCAGAAGGACAGGGCTGGAGACCCAGTACTTC
TRBJ1-2 | few | TRBD1 | TRBV4-1 | CASSPTGGILSGYTF | TGCGCCAGCAGCCCGACAGGGGGGATCCTCTCTGGCTACACCTTC
TRBJ1-4 | - | - | TRBV12-3/TRBV12-4 | CASSSDSFNEKLFF | TGTGCCAGCAGTTCGGACAGCTTTAATGAAAAACTGTTTTTT
TRBJ2-2 | once | TRBD1 | TRBV18 | CASSPPWDRGLNTGELFF | TGTGCCAGCTCACCACCCTGGGACAGGGGACTAAACACCGGGGAGCTGTTTTTT